One sample yielded the 28 T cell receptor beta chains listed below, sequenced in a study of blood T cell repertoires in COVID-19. Clones were sequenced by immunoSEQ multiplex PCR, and TCRdb holds only the in-frame ones, with some missing. The sample gives hundreds of thousands of clones, around 82% of which show up once; 7% to 10% is in the top ten. Source material: peripheral blood. The receptors were sampled from a woman aged 50 to 60 with acute or convalescent COVID-19.

This chain links TRBV7-8 with TRBJ2-3; 14 bases agree with TRBD2. V gave up 1 base and J gave up 9 bases; unmatched junction bases: 6. The CDR3 has 16 residues. Germline-derived CDR1 and CDR2 are SGHVS and FQNEAQ. The CDR3 is CASSLGGLAGDKTQYF. The CDR3 DNA is TGTGCCAGCAGCTTAGGGGGACTAGCGGGGGATAAGACGCAGTATTTT.

The rearrangement joins TRBV19 to TRBJ2-1; 8 positions match TRBD2. CDR3 length: 15 amino acids. V gave up 4 bases and J gave up 7 bases; unmatched junction bases: 9. Germline-derived CDR1 and CDR2 are LNHDA and SQIVND (reference sequence). The DNA of the CDR3 is TGTGCCAGTAGTACCCTACCGGCGGGGGGTAATGAGCAGTTCTTC. This gives the protein CASSTLPAGGNEQFF.

This clone has a handful of counts. The J gene is TRBJ2-1, the V gene TRBV28; 9 nucleotides align to TRBD1. Per the germline V gene, CDR1 is MDHEN and CDR2 is SYDVKM. The CDR3 totals 17 residues. V lost 6 bases, J lost 4 bases, and 13 bases stayed unmatched. The CDR3 DNA is TGTGCCAGCAGCTCCCGACCGGGTGGGACAGGGTACAATGAGCAGTTCTTC. Translated, it gives CASSSRPGGTGYNEQFF.

This chain connects TRBV5-1 to TRBJ2-7; possibly TRBD2 for D (5 bases). Between the trimmed V and J ends, which lost 3 bases and 4 bases, there was a span of 8 bases. This CDR3 is built from 12 residues. Per the germline V gene, CDR1 is SGHRS and CDR2 is YFSETQ. As DNA, the CDR3 is TGCGCCAGCAGCTCGGGAAATTACGAGCAGTACTTC. Amino acid sequence: CASSSGNYEQYF.

This chain connects TRBV5-1 to TRBJ2-3; TRBD1 aligns across 12 bases. Germline CDR1 reads SGHRS; CDR2 reads YFSETQ. With 4 bases clipped from V and 4 bases from J, the junction kept 10 bases outside the gene matches. The CDR3 sequence is 17 residues long. CDR3 protein: CASSTPGQGARADTQYF. For the CDR3, the DNA is TGCGCCAGCAGCACCCCGGGACAGGGGGCGCGGGCAGATACGCAGTATTTT.

This clone was detected once. The rearrangement uses TRBV7-8 and TRBJ2-7; 11 positions agree with TRBD1. The CDR3 sequence is 18 residues long. The V gene's germline CDR1 is SGHVS and CDR2 FQNEAQ. V trimming: 5 bases; J trimming: 2 bases; junction bases outside the gene matches: 14. CDR3 DNA: TGTGCCAGCAGCCACCCTCCCGGACAGGGGGCACGTCCCTACGAGCAGTACTTC. Its protein product is CASSHPPGQGARPYEQYF.

V gene TRBV27 combines with J gene TRBJ2-1; D is possibly TRBD2 (5 bases). This CDR3 has 15 residues. Germline V gene lookup returns CDR1 MNHEY and CDR2 SMNVEV (reference sequence). V lost 2 bases, J lost 3 bases, and 11 bases lay in between. This CDR3 reads CASSLGSPNYNEQFF. The CDR3 DNA follows: TGTGCCAGCAGTTTAGGGAGCCCCAACTACAATGAGCAGTTCTTC.

This chain uses TRBV14 with TRBJ2-3; 9 nucleotides agree with TRBD2. Germline V gives CDR1 SGHDN, CDR2 FVKESK. J was trimmed by 0 bases and V by 4 bases; bases with no gene match: 2. The CDR3 is 15 amino acids. CDR3: CASSLSGRSTDTQYF. CDR3 DNA: TGTGCCAGCAGCCTTAGCGGGAGAAGCACAGATACGCAGTATTTT.

The J gene is TRBJ2-7, the V gene TRBV6-6, with D perhaps matching TRBD1 (5 bases). The V gene lost 5 bases and the J gene lost 4 bases, with 15 bases spanning the gap. The CDR3 has 14 residues. In germline, CDR1 is MNHNY, CDR2 SVGAGI (reference sequence). CDR3 protein: CASSNLGVSYEQYF. In DNA, the CDR3 is TGTGCCAGCAGTAACTTAGGGGTCTCATACGAGCAGTACTTC.

The chain combines TRBV18 with TRBJ2-7, with D possibly being TRBD2 (7 bases). The germline V gene encodes CDR1 KGHSH and CDR2 LQKENI. With 0 bases removed from V and 9 bases from J, the gap between germline ends came to 18 bases. CDR3 size: 15 residues. The CDR3 region has the DNA TGTGCCAGCTCACCACCGGGGGGGACACCTCCGGTGCAGTACTTC. It specifies CASSPPGGTPPVQYF.

This chain joins TRBV19 and TRBJ2-7, with 9 bases matching TRBD2. Trimming cost V 3 bases and J 2 bases; bases outside gene matches: 5. Germline V lookup: CDR1 LNHDA, CDR2 SQIVND (reference sequence). This CDR3 is built from 15 residues. Here the CDR3 reads CASSMALAGTYEQYF. The DNA of the CDR3 is TGTGCCAGTAGTATGGCCCTAGCGGGGACCTACGAGCAGTACTTC.

V usage is TRBV6-4 and J usage is TRBJ1-1, with TRBD1 matching over 7 bases. The V and J ends lost 2 bases and 4 bases, in that order; junction bases with no gene match: 4. The CDR3 has 14 residues. The V gene's germline CDR1 is MRHNA and CDR2 SNTAGT. CDR3 nucleotides: TGTGCCAGCAGTGACGGGACAGAAGGCACTGAAGCTTTCTTT. Encoded protein: CASSDGTEGTEAFF.

This sequence joins TRBV20-1 and TRBJ1-4; 8 bases map to TRBD1. The length of the CDR3 is 15 residues. V was pared by 5 bases and J by 0 bases, with 5 bases of the junction left unmatched. Germline V gives CDR1 DFQATT, CDR2 SNEGSKA (reference sequence). The CDR3 sequence is CSAGEQGATNEKLFF. CDR3 in DNA: TGCAGTGCTGGTGAACAGGGGGCAACTAATGAAAAACTGTTTTTT.

The J gene is TRBJ2-7, the V gene TRBV7-9; 9 bases fit TRBD1. CDR3 length equals 16 residues. V was pared by 3 bases and J by 6 bases, with 12 bases of the junction left unmatched. The germline gives CDR1 SEHNR, CDR2 FQNEAQ (reference sequence). CDR3 nucleotides: TGTGCCAGCAGCTTTTGGACGACAGGGGGTGAGGGCGAGCAGTACTTC. Translating it yields CASSFWTTGGEGEQYF.

The chain joins TRBV19 to TRBJ2-7, with 12 bases lining up with TRBD2. Trimming removed 5 bases from V and 4 bases from J; junction bases left unmatched: 12. The V gene's germline CDR1 is LNHDA and CDR2 SQIVND (reference sequence). The CDR3 sequence is 17 residues long. The CDR3 DNA sequence: TGTGCCAGTAGTCCCTCCCGCTCTAGCGGGAGGGAGTACGAGCAGTACTTC. It is translated as CASSPSRSSGREYEQYF.

The CDR3 region has the DNA TGTGCCAGCAGTGCCCAAATCAATCAGCCCCAGCATTTT. Its protein is CASSAQINQPQHF. The rearrangement joins TRBV2 to TRBJ1-5, with unresolved D. V shed 4 bases and J shed 3 bases, with 7 bases lying between them. Germline loops: CDR1 SNHLY, CDR2 FYNNEI. This CDR3 region has 13 residues.

The V call is TRBV6-6, the J call TRBJ2-3; D uncertain. This CDR3 spans 13 amino acids. Trimming took off 6 bases at V and 0 bases at J, with 7 bases between the two ends. Germline V gene data show CDR1 as MNHNY and CDR2 as SVGAGI (reference sequence). The CDR3 protein is CASSLLSTDTQYF. The CDR3 DNA follows: TGTGCCAGCAGCCTATTAAGCACAGATACGCAGTATTTT.

The chain recombines TRBV28 with TRBJ1-1; a possible D gene is TRBD1 (5 bases). The CDR3 has 15 residues. V lost 0 bases, J lost 0 bases, and 8 bases lay in between. Germline CDR1 is MDHEN and CDR2 is SYDVKM. This chain's CDR3 is CASSLWWGVNTEAFF. As DNA, the CDR3 is TGTGCCAGCAGTTTATGGTGGGGGGTGAACACTGAAGCTTTCTTT. Combining the CDR3 with reference TRBV28 and TRBJ1-1 gives the whole variable domain DVKVTQSSRYLVKRTGEKVFLECVQDMDHENMFWYRQDPGLGLRLIYFSYDVKMKEKGDIPEGYSVSREKKERFSLILESASTNQTSMYLCASSLWWGVNTEAFFGQGTRLTVV.

The V and J genes are TRBV5-1 and TRBJ1-1; TRBD1 agrees at 9 bases. V was clipped by 5 bases and J by 3 bases; unmatched bases: 11. Per germline, CDR1 SGHRS and CDR2 YFSETQ. This CDR3 has 16 residues. The CDR3 sequence is CASSSQTGGLDTEAFF. In DNA form, the CDR3 reads TGCGCCAGCAGTTCCCAAACAGGGGGCTTGGACACTGAAGCTTTCTTT.

The CDR3 is CASSQEGGTTSYNEQFF. CDR3 bases: TGCGCCAGCAGCCAAGAAGGCGGGACTACTTCCTACAATGAGCAGTTCTTC. This sequence joins TRBV4-1 and TRBJ2-1, with 7 bases that match TRBD2. The germline CDR1 and CDR2 sequences are MGHRA and YSYEKL. CDR3 length equals 17 residues. J gave up 1 base and V 0 bases, and 6 bases lay outside the gene matches.

The genes are TRBV19 and TRBJ2-1; 7 nucleotides agree with TRBD2. CDR3 length: 15 amino acids. V trimming: 0 bases; J trimming: 8 bases; junction bases outside the gene matches: 7. Germline V gene lookup returns CDR1 LNHDA and CDR2 SQIVND (reference sequence). The CDR3 region has the DNA TGTGCCAGTAGTATAGAGGCTAGCGGAATGGATGAGCAGTTCTTC. Residues: CASSIEASGMDEQFF.

This clone has a single count. The J gene is TRBJ2-3, the V gene TRBV24-1; the match to TRBD2 covers 11 bases. The CDR3 contains 16 residues. V lost 2 bases, J lost 2 bases, and 2 bases stayed unmatched. In germline, CDR1 is KGHDR, CDR2 SFDVKD. CDR3 sequence: CATSDSTSGNTDTQYF. CDR3 nucleotide sequence: TGTGCCACCAGTGATTCGACTAGCGGGAACACAGATACGCAGTATTTT.

The chain carries TRBV7-2 and TRBJ2-5; 14 bases align to TRBD2. Germline assignment: CDR1 SGHTA and CDR2 FQGNSA. V was pared by 1 base and J by 5 bases, with 6 bases of the junction left unmatched. This CDR3 comprises 17 residues. As DNA, the CDR3 is TGTGCCAGCAGCTTAGGGGGACTAGCGGGAGTCGGGGAGACCCAGTACTTC. Translated: CASSLGGLAGVGETQYF.

V gene TRBV28 combines with J gene TRBJ2-3; D unclear. This CDR3 region has 13 residues. Germline-derived CDR1 and CDR2 are MDHEN and SYDVKM. The ends were cut back, 8 bases at V and 3 bases at J, with 12 bases in the middle. The CDR3 region has the DNA TGTGCCAGCGGGCCCCCTGGTACAGATACGCAGTATTTT. This sequence encodes CASGPPGTDTQYF.

The V and J genes are TRBV19 and TRBJ1-2; 7 positions agree with TRBD1. The V and J ends lost 0 bases and 2 bases, in that order; junction bases with no gene match: 9. CDR1 is LNHDA and CDR2 is SQIVND in the germline V gene (reference sequence). The CDR3 length is 17 residues. The CDR3 loop is CASSIDRGGLQNYGYTF. DNA of the CDR3: TGTGCCAGTAGTATAGACCGAGGGGGCTTACAGAACTATGGCTACACCTTC. The full variable domain, completed using reference TRBV19 and TRBJ1-2, is DGGITQSPKYLFRKEGQNVTLSCEQNLNHDAMYWYRQDPGQGLRLIYYSQIVNDFQKGDIAEGYSVSREKKESFPLTVTSAQKNPTAFYLCASSIDRGGLQNYGYTFGSGTRLTVV.

This rearrangement joins TRBV5-6 to TRBJ2-1; 8 bases fit TRBD2. The CDR3 length is 13 residues. V lost 2 bases, J lost 9 bases, and 4 bases stayed unmatched. CDR1 and CDR2 (germline): SGHDT, YYEEEE. CDR3 loop: CASSLEREREQFF. The CDR3 DNA is TGTGCCAGCAGCTTAGAGCGGGAGCGTGAGCAGTTCTTC.

This clone has at least ten counts. V gene TRBV2 combines with J gene TRBJ1-2; weak D call: TRBD1 (5 bases). The CDR3 consists of 12 residues. Trimming removed 8 bases at V and 3 bases at J, with 10 bases between. Looked up from germline, CDR1 is SNHLY and CDR2 is FYNNEI. The DNA of the CDR3 is TGTGCCAGCGGAGACAGATACTATGGCTACACCTTC. It is translated as CASGDRYYGYTF. Full variable domain (missing parts from reference TRBV2 and TRBJ1-2): EPEVTQTPSHQVTQMGQEVILRCVPISNHLYFYWYRQILGQKVEFLVSFYNNEISEKSEIFDDQFSVERPDGSNFTLKIRSTKLEDSAMYFCASGDRYYGYTFGSGTRLTVV.

The V call is TRBV27, the J call TRBJ2-3, with 7 bases that match TRBD1. This CDR3 is 16 amino acids long. V trimming: 0 bases; J trimming: 0 bases; junction bases outside the gene matches: 3. CDR1 and CDR2 (germline): MNHEY, SMNVEV (reference sequence). CDR3 DNA sequence: TGTGCCAGCAGTTTATCGGCCAGGGGGAGCACAGATACGCAGTATTTT. Translating it yields CASSLSARGSTDTQYF.